This entry features one TCR beta chain sequence. Data came from immunoSEQ multiplex PCR; TCRdb stores just in-frame clones and leaves some out. This table holds 30,000 to 40,000 clones, about 89% found once. The data originate from a study of blood T cell repertoires in COVID-19. Whole-study context: The study drew acute and convalescent COVID-19 samples from the United States, Italy and Spain. Sample material is recorded as cDNA or gDNA derived from T cells, B-cell-depleted T cells, or PBMCs.

The CDR3 length is 16 residues. Germline values: CDR1 LGHNA, CDR2 YSLEER. J lost 1 base, V lost 3 bases, and 8 bases had no gene match. The sequencing sample was made of peripheral blood. The chain has TRBV4-3 and TRBJ2-7; TRBD1 agrees at 8 bases. The TCR originated in a man aged 80 or over with active COVID-19. CDR3: CASSQGGTGRSYEQYF. The CDR3 bases are TGCGCCAGCAGCCAGGGTGGGACAGGCCGATCCTACGAGCAGTACTTC.